This T cell receptor (beta chain) was profiled in a study of blood T cell repertoires in COVID-19 (TCRdb year 2020). Background on the whole study: Samples covering the acute and convalescent phases of COVID-19 were provided by collaborators in the United States, Italy and Spain. Samples came from the ongoing ImmuneRACE study (first 160 participants) plus 1,254 subjects from 6 global collaborators. The repertoires were released in a freely available public database meant as a resource for research on the immune response to SARS-CoV-2. The material from the prospective study consisted of cDNA or gDNA derived from T cells, B-cell-depleted T cells, or PBMCs. Sample metadata almost always included a de-identified subject ID, COVID-19 status, age in years and sex. Where available, HLA class I and class II types were taken from metadata supplied by the sample provider and were not determined by assay-based typing. The dataset comprised deeply sampled blood TCRbeta repertoires from subjects exposed to, actively infected with, or recovered from COVID-19.

TCRbeta CDR3 regions were amplified from genomic DNA by means of the immunoSEQ Assay, a bias-controlled multiplex PCR. The paper's processing steps were these. The number of nucleated cells in each sample was estimated by amplification of reference gene primers within the assay. To quantify the absolute abundance of each unique TCRbeta CDR3 rearrangement, sequence reads were collapsed and filtered. For each sample, productive Simpson clonality was calculated as the square root of Simpson's diversity index over productive rearrangements. The immuneACCESS repertoire file appears here via TCRdb, limited to in-frame rearrangements. These files lack a portion of the clones; in checked studies, under half of the deficit traces to unresolved V genes, and the cause of the others is not known. V, J and clone size reflect that table, while D and trimming were determined from the DNA. Recorded for this sample are some 250,000 clones; around 85% of them occurred a single time. The ten largest clones take up approximately 12% of the sample.

With regard to this clone: Its antigen target is currently unknown. There are no base qualities to consult, and no much larger clone falls within one base.

One collaborating source in Seattle enrolled patients during active infection and followed them longitudinally through the course of disease. Collaborating institutions collected whole blood in K2EDTA tubes following their own protocols. For TCRbeta analysis, collaborators shipped samples as frozen whole blood, isolated PBMCs, or DNA extracted from either of those sample types. From V the trimming removes 2 bases and from J it removes 4 bases, while the gene matches leave 10 bases of the junction unaccounted for. Spanning cysteine to phenylalanine, the CDR3 consists of 16 amino acids. Only the CDR3 part of the read is kept: 48 bases, read in frame from the first base. Sequences SEHNR (CDR1) and FQNEAQ (CDR2) are obtained from the germline V gene (reference sequence). The paper as a whole reports these results and caveats: The quantity of clinical and demographic metadata differed by source and by participant and was supplied without curation.

This receptor chain uses TRBV7-9 and TRBJ1-2, with 7 central nucleotides matching TRBD1. The source is a woman aged 30 to 39 with COVID-19, enrolled during active disease. Sequencing input: peripheral blood. The DNA sequence is given as TGTGCCAGCAGCTTATCGCGGGACAGCAACTTCTATGGCTACACCTTC. This yields the protein CASSLSRDSNFYGYTF.